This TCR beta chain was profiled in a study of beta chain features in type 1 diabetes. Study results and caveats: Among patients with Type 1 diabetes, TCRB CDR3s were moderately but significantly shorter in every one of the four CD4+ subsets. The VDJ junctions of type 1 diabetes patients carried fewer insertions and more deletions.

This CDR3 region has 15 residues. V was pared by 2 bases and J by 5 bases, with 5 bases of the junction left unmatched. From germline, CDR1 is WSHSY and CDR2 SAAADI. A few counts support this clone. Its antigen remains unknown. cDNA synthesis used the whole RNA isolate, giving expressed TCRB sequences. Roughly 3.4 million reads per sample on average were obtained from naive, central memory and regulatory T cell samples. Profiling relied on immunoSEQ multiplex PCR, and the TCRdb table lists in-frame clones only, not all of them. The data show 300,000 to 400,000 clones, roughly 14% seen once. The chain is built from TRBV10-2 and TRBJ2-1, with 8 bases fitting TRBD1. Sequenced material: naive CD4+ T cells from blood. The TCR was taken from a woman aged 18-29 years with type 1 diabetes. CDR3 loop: CASSESGQGNNEQFF. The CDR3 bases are TGCGCCAGCAGTGAGAGCGGACAGGGAAACAATGAGCAGTTCTTC.